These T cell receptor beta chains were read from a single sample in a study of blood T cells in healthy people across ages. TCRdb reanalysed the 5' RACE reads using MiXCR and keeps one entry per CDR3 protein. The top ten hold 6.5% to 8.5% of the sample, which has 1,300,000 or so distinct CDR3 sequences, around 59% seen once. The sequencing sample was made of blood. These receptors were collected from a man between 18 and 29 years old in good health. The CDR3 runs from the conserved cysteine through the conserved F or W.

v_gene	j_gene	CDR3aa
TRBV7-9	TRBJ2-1	CASSIVGQGVNEQFF
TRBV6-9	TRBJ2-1	CASSYPGQGTDEQFF
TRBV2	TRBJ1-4	CASSWTARNEKLFF
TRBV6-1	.	CASRETSGYEQYF
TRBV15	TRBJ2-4	CATSRDRGAKNIQYF
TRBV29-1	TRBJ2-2	CSASKPLGGELFF
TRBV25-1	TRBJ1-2	CASSEAGGGYTF
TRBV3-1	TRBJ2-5	CASSQSGAQGWETQYF
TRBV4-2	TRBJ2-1	CASRPHPPALAAGGEQFF
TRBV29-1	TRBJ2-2	CSAGEGQGGPGELFF
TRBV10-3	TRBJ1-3	CAISVSSGNTIYF
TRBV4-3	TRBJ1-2	CASSQGTGVFLGYTF
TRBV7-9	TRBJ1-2	CATPDLEGYTF
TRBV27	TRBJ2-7	CASSSVGNEQYF